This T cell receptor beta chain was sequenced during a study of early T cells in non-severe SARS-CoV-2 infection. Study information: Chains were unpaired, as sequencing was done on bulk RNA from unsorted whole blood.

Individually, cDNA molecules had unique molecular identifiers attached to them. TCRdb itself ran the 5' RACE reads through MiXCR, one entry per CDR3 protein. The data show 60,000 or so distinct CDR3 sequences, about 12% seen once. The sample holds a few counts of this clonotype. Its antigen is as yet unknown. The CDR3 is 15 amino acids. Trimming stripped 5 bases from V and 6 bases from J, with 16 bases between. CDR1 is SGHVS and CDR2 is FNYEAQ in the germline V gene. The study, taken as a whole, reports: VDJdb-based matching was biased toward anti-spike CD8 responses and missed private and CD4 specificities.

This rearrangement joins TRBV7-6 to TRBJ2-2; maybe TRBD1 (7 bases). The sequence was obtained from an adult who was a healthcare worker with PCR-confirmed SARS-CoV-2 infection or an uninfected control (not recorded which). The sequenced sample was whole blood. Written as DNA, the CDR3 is TGTGCCAGCAGCCCGCAGGGGGGCTTCCCCGGGGAGCTGTTTTTT. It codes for CASSPQGGFPGELFF.